This record covers a single TCR beta chain. Its antigen is still unknown. The data belong to a study of cytomegalovirus exposure and HLA in healthy donors. Study summary: Caucasian-associated ancestry cluster membership applied to 75% to 85% of about 370 genotyped donors. Study-level findings and limits: A later analysis associated some 16,000 TCR beta sequences with HLA alleles at a 0.05 false discovery rate. Evidence from a later analysis indicated that most CMV-associated TCR beta chains looked HLA-restricted.

PCR was performed using 60 Vbeta and 13 Jbeta primers. The method was immunoSEQ multiplex PCR; TCRdb's version includes in-frame clones alone and lacks a portion of them. Of 150,000 or so clones in the sample, around 80% were seen once. This CDR3 contains 14 residues. Germline V CDR1 and CDR2: SGHTA, FQGNSA. Trimming at V came to 5 bases and at J to 7 bases, leaving 7 bases not matched to a gene. The source material was PBMCs. This TCR came from a woman aged 45 to 65 in good health and CMV-seropositive. The V call is TRBV7-2, the J call TRBJ2-1; 8 positions agree with TRBD1. CDR3 loop: CASSIPQGANEQFF. The DNA for the CDR3 is TGTGCCAGCAGCATTCCGCAGGGGGCGAATGAGCAGTTCTTC.